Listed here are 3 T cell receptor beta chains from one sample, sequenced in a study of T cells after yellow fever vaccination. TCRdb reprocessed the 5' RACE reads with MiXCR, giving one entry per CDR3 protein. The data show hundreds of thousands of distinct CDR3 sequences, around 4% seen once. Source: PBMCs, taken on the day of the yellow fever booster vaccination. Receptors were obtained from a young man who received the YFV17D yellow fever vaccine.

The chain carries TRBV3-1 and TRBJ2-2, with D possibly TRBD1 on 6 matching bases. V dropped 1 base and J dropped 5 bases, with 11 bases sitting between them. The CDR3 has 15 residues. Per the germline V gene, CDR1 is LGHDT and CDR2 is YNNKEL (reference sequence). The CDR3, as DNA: TGTGCCAGCAGCCAAGGGACAGACGTTACCGGGGAGCTGTTTTTT. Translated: CASSQGTDVTGELFF.

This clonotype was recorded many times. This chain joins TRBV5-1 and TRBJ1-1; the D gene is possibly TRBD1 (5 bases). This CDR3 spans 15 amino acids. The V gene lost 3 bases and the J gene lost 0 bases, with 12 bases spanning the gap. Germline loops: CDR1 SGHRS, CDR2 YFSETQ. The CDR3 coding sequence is TGCGCCAGCAGCTCAACGACAGATATGAACACTGAAGCTTTCTTT. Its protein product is CASSSTTDMNTEAFF. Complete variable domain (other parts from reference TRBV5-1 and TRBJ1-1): KAGVTQTPRYLIKTRGQQVTLSCSPISGHRSVSWYQQTPGQGLQFLFEYFSETQRNKGNFPGRFSGRQFSNSRSEMNVSTLELGDSALYLCASSSTTDMNTEAFFGQGTRLTVV.

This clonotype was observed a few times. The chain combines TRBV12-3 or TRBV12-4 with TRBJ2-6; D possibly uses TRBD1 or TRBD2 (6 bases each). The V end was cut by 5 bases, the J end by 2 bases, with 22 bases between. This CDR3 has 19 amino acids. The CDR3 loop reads CASSNDRWGAMAGANVLTF. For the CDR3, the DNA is TGTGCCAGCAGTAATGACAGGTGGGGGGCGATGGCTGGGGCCAACGTCCTGACTTTC.